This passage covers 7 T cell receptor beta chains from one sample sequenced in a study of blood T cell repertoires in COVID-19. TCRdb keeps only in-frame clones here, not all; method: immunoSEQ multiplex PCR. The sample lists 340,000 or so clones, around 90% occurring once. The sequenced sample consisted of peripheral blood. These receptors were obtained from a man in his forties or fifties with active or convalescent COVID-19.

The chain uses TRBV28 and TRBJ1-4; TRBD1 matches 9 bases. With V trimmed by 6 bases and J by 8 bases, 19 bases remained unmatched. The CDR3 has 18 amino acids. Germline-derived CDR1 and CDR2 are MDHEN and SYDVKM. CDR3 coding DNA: TGTGCCAGCAGGCTATACCGGGACAGGGAGATTTCACGGGAAAAACTGTTTTTT. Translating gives CASRLYRDREISREKLFF.

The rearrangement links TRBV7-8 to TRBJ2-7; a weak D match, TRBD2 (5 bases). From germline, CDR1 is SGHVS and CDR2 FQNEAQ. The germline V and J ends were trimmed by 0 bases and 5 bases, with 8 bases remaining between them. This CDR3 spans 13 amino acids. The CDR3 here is CASSLAFSDEQYF. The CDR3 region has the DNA TGTGCCAGCAGCTTAGCCTTTAGCGACGAGCAGTACTTC.

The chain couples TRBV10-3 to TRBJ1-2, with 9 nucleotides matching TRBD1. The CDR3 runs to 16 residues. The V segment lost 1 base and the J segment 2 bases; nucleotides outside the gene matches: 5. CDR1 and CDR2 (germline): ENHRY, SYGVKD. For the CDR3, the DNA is TGTGCCATCAGTGAGTATGGGACAGGGCTCAACTATGGCTACACCTTC. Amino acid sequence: CAISEYGTGLNYGYTF.

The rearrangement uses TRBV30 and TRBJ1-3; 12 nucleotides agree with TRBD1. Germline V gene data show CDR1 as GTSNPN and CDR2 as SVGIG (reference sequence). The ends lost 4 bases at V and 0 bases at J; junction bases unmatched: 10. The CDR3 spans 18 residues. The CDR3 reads CAWKGTGGASNSGNTIYF. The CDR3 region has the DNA TGTGCCTGGAAAGGGACAGGGGGCGCTTCCAACTCTGGAAACACCATATATTTT. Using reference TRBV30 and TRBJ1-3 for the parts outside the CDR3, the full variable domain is SQTIHQWPATLVQPVGSPLSLECTVEGTSNPNLYWYRQAAGRGLQLLFYSVGIGQISSEVPQNLSASRPQDRQFILSSKKLLLSDSGFYLCAWKGTGGASNSGNTIYFGEGSWLTVV.

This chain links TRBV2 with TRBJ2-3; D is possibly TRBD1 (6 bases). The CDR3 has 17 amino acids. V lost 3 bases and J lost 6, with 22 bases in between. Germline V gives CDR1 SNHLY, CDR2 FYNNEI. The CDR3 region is CASSEKLGQPYVDTQYF. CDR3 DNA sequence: TGTGCCAGCAGTGAGAAACTCGGACAGCCTTATGTCGATACGCAGTATTTT.

The CDR3 coding sequence is TGTGCCAGCAGTTATTCACCGGGACAGGTAGACAATGAGCAGTTCTTC. Protein product: CASSYSPGQVDNEQFF. The rearrangement links TRBV2 to TRBJ2-1; 8 bases agree with TRBD1. The CDR3 extends over 16 amino acids. Germline V gene data show CDR1 as SNHLY and CDR2 as FYNNEI. V lost 5 bases, J lost 5 bases, and 11 bases stayed unmatched.

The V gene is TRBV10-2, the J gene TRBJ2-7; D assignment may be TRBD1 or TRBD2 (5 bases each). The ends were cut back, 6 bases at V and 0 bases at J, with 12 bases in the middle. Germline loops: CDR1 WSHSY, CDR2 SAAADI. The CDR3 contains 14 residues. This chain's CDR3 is CASREATDSYEQYF. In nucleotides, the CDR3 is TGCGCCAGCAGGGAGGCGACAGACTCCTACGAGCAGTACTTC.